This TCR beta chain was obtained from a study of patients and donors after allogeneic stem cell transplantation (dated by TCRdb to 2018 to 2021). Concerning this clonotype itself: Its antigen is not yet known. The sample holds no much larger clone one base away, and base qualities are not on file.

Library generation was performed with RT-PCR. TCRdb names NextSeq 550 as the instrument used. TCRdb took the public reads, trimmed them with fastp at Q25, ran MiXCR for clone calling and kept in-frame beta chains. Each CDR3 protein appears once, grouped with its most common genes and DNA. The sample table records approximately 160,000 distinct CDR3 sequences; roughly 31% of these occur just once. Roughly 3% of the sample goes to the ten largest clones. Taken from the germline V gene, the CDR1 and CDR2 loops are SQVTM and ANQGSEA. The CDR3 contains 16 residues, cysteine and phenylalanine counted. The only DNA kept is the CDR3, 48 bases in frame from the first base. V and J lose 4 bases and 0 bases, and a span of 16 bases separates them.

The chain uses TRBV29-1 and TRBJ2-1; no D gene call is confident. The TCR was taken from a human donor who was either an allogeneic HSCT recipient or a stem cell or donor lymphocyte infusion donor (not recorded which). It is not recorded whose cells these are; they may come from a transplant donor. The sample consisted of blood, either unsorted or a sorted T cell fraction (not recorded which). DNA sequence: TGCAGCGTTGGAGGCCCGTTAAGGAGCTCCTACAATGAGCAGTTCTTC. The encoded protein is CSVGGPLRSSYNEQFF.